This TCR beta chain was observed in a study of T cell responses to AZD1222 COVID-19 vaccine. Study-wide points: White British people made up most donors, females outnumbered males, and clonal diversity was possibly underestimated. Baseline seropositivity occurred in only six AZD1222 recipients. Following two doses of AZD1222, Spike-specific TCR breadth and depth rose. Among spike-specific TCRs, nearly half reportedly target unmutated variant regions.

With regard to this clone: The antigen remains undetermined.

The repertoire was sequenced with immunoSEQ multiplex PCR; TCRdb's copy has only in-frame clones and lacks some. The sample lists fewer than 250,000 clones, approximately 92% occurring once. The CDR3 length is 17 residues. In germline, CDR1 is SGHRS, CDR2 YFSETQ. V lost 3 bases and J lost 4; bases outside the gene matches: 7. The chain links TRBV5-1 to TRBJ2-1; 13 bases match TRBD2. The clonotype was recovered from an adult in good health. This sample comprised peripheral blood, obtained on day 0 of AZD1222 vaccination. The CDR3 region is CASSSSLLAGGYNEQFF. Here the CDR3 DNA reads TGCGCCAGCAGCTCGTCTTTACTAGCGGGGGGGTACAATGAGCAGTTCTTC.